This T cell receptor beta chain stems from a study of breast tumors, draining lymph nodes, adjacent tissues. A note on this clonotype: Its antigen is currently unknown. This may be a read error: a much more frequent sequence differs by one nucleotide.

Germline V gene sequence: CDR1 LGHDT, CDR2 YNNKEL (reference sequence). The CDR3 totals 14 residues. Axillary draining lymph nodes of breast cancer patients supplied the node samples. TCRdb itself ran the multiplex PCR reads through MiXCR, one entry per CDR3 protein. The sample includes around 130,000 distinct CDR3 sequences, 15% to 20% of them seen just once. Study results and limitations: Tumor repertoires ranked between lymph nodes and nontumor tissue in diversity, with V and J gene preferences.

The gene calls are TRBV3-1 and TRBJ1-2; TRBD1 might be the D (6 bases). This TCR derives from a female donor with breast cancer. Some clones in this sample may be carry-over from other donors' samples. Input material: axillary lymph node tissue. The CDR3 DNA reads TGTGCCAGCAGCCAAGAGGCAGGGGCTGGTGGCTACATCTTC. Protein: CASSQEAGAGGYIF.